This record covers a single T cell receptor beta chain. This table comes from immunoSEQ multiplex PCR, and its TCRdb copy is limited to in-frame clones, with some not included. The sample comprises about 160,000 clones, more than 75% of which are singletons, and around 1.1% rests with the top ten. This specimen comes from a study of blood T cell repertoires in COVID-19. Study-level background: The United States, Italy and Spain supplied acute and convalescent COVID-19 samples. Nucleic acid was either cDNA or gDNA, and it came from T cells, B-cell-depleted T cells, or PBMCs.

Unmatched junction bases numbered 9, after V lost 1 base and J lost 7 bases. Per germline, CDR1 SEHNR and CDR2 FQNEAQ (reference sequence). The CDR3 totals 16 residues. The J gene is TRBJ2-1, the V gene TRBV7-9, with 8 positions matching TRBD2. The receptor was isolated from a man in his forties with acute or convalescent COVID-19. Sequences were obtained from peripheral blood. DNA of the CDR3: TGTGCCAGCAGCTTAGTTCGGGGGGGCCTCGAGAATGAGCAGTTCTTC. It yields the protein CASSLVRGGLENEQFF.